This T cell receptor beta chain was found in a study of shared T cell receptors in the human thymus. Sequencing used immunoSEQ multiplex PCR; TCRdb keeps in-frame clones, though not all of them. Of hundreds of thousands of clones in the sample, roughly 74% are singletons; the top ten hold 0.013%. The same data also contributed to another study, on human thymus T cells. This second study notes: Thymus pieces cut out during corrective heart surgery were the tissue that was used. Apparent skewing of V and J gene usage characterized both thymic and blood repertoires.

The receptor was derived from a boy under two years old with a congenital heart defect. Sequencing was performed on thymocytes.

The CDR3, as DNA: TGTGCCTGGAGTTCAGGCCTCGCGGGAGGTTGCAATGAGCAGTTCTTC. As protein: CAWSSGLAGGCNEQFF. The chain carries TRBV30 and TRBJ2-1, with 8 nucleotides matching TRBD2. The length of the CDR3 is 16 residues. Germline assignment: CDR1 GTSNPN and CDR2 SVGIG (reference sequence). The J segment lost 6 bases and the V segment lost 2 bases, leaving 12 bases of the junction unmatched.